The clone carrying this TCR beta chain was seen ten or more times. Its specificity is unknown. At least 7 million PBMCs were isolated per sample. For the second PCR, which ran for roughly 6 to 12 cycles, a sample-barcoded 5' primer and a J-beta primer mix were used. There were at least 2.5 million CDR3-containing paired-end reads obtained from each sample. TCRdb independently ran MiXCR on the 5' RACE reads; one entry per CDR3 protein. The sample lists 1.5 million to 2 million distinct CDR3 sequences; about 28% were seen once. The sample comes from a study of blood T cells in healthy people across ages. The CDR3 totals 14 residues. Germline-derived CDR1 and CDR2 are MGHRA and YSYEKL. V lost 3 bases to trimming and J lost 4 bases; unmatched junction nucleotides: 4. Study-level points and caveats: A strong correlation was found between TCR beta diversity and the percentage of naive T cells. Age showed a roughly linear inverse relationship with TCR beta diversity per million T cells.

This TCR came from a woman in her twenties or thirties in good health. Sequencing used blood. The chain combines TRBV4-1 with TRBJ2-5; 8 nucleotides match TRBD1. The CDR3 loop reads CASSQRQGTETQYF. The CDR3 coding sequence is TGCGCCAGCAGCCAGAGACAGGGGACAGAGACCCAGTACTTC.